This TCR beta chain was observed in a study of T cell responses to AZD1222 COVID-19 vaccine. The CDR3 runs to 15 residues. V lost 0 bases, J lost 8 bases, and 16 bases lay in between. Germline lookup yields CDR1 LNHDA and CDR2 SQIVND (reference sequence). Study-level points and caveats: Donors were mostly white British, more females; clonal diversity possibly underestimated.

Here immunoSEQ multiplex PCR was the method, and the copy in TCRdb shows in-frame clones only, minus some. The data show under 45,000 clones, 65% to 85% seen once. Notes on this clone: Its antigen is still unknown.

This receptor was obtained from an adult who received the AZD1222 COVID-19 vaccine. The chain employs TRBV19 and TRBJ1-2; no definite D call. Sequenced material: peripheral blood, taken 28 days after the second AZD1222 dose. The CDR3 reads CASSIDPKASGGYTF. The CDR3 coding sequence is TGTGCCAGTAGTATAGATCCCAAAGCGTCTGGCGGCTACACCTTC. Using reference TRBV19 and TRBJ1-2 for the parts outside the CDR3, the full variable domain is DGGITQSPKYLFRKEGQNVTLSCEQNLNHDAMYWYRQDPGQGLRLIYYSQIVNDFQKGDIAEGYSVSREKKESFPLTVTSAQKNPTAFYLCASSIDPKASGGYTFGSGTRLTVV.